This record looks at one TCR beta chain sequence and its context. Its antigen is still unknown. This sample stems from a study of cytomegalovirus exposure and HLA in healthy donors. Broader study findings: Sequencing depth across donors, presence/absence analyses assumed, was roughly uniform.

CDR1 and CDR2 from the germline V gene are SGHNT and YYREEE (reference sequence). The CDR3 loop spans 14 amino acids. Trimming shortened V by 5 bases and J by 8 bases, and 14 bases separated the two germline ends. PCR primers comprised 60 Vbeta and 13 Jbeta primers. TCRdb keeps only in-frame clones here, not all; method: immunoSEQ multiplex PCR. This table holds around 110,000 clones. This sequence was found in a man aged 25 to 40 in good health and CMV-seronegative. Sample: PBMCs. The chain has TRBV5-4 and TRBJ1-6; D is possibly TRBD1 (5 bases). The CDR3 DNA follows: TGTGCCAGCAGGCCGCGGGGGAGGGATTCACCCCTCCACTTT. It is translated as CASRPRGRDSPLHF.